This TCR beta chain was profiled in a study of T cell responses to AZD1222 COVID-19 vaccine. Overall study results and limits: Among AZD1222 vaccinees, only six or seven were seropositive at baseline.

Comment on this clone: The antigen is not known.

Germline CDR1 MNHEY, CDR2 SVGAGI. The CDR3 runs to 13 residues. Trimming removed 7 bases at V and 7 bases at J, with 13 bases between. Libraries were prepared by immunoSEQ multiplex PCR; TCRdb keeps only in-frame clonotypes and omits some of them. The sample has roughly 90,000 clones, around 89% seen once. The chain recombines TRBV6-5 with TRBJ2-2; D is perhaps TRBD1 (5 bases). The source material was peripheral blood, sampled 28 days after the second AZD1222 dose. This clonotype originated in an adult who received the AZD1222 COVID-19 vaccine. The CDR3 region is CASTGWQGGELFF. In DNA, the CDR3 is TGTGCCAGCACCGGCTGGCAGGGCGGGGAGCTGTTTTTT.